The rows below give T cell receptor beta chains drawn from one sample of a study of Ad26.COV2.S vaccination and SARS-CoV-2 variants. Assay: immunoSEQ multiplex PCR; the TCRdb copy retains only in-frame clones and omits some. The table has 290,000 or so clones, around 87% seen once. This material consisted of peripheral blood, taken in a trial of Ad26.COV2.S vaccine versus placebo. Receptors were obtained from a person between 18 and 65 years old who received the Ad26.COV2.S COVID-19 vaccine or a placebo. Both conserved end residues are part of each CDR3. D genes are given only for firm matches. The size entry is marked missing in some rows and otherwise reads once, few, many or a size class.

cdr3_aa | cdr3_nt | d_call | v_call | clone_size | j_call
CASSLRADTDTQYF | TGTGCCAGCAGCTTACGGGCAGATACAGATACGCAGTATTTT | NA | TRBV7-8 | NA | TRBJ2-3
CASSLGGANTEAFF | TGTGCCAGCAGCTTGGGAGGGGCGAACACTGAAGCTTTCTTT | NA | TRBV7-3 | NA | TRBJ1-1
CASSQLAGGYTGELFF | TGTGCCAGCAGCCAATTAGCGGGGGGGTACACCGGGGAGCTGTTTTTT | TRBD2 | TRBV3-1/TRBV3-2 | NA | TRBJ2-2
CASSYSGTGEAFF | TGTGCCAGCAGTTACTCGGGGACAGGAGAAGCTTTCTTT | TRBD1 | TRBV6-6 | NA | TRBJ1-1
CASSLAHLIPNYGYTF | TGTGCCAGCAGCTTGGCCCATCTTATCCCTAACTATGGCTACACCTTC | NA | TRBV5-4 | NA | TRBJ1-2
CASSYKLPASNQPQHF | TGTGCCAGCAGTTATAAGCTTCCCGCGAGCAATCAGCCCCAGCATTTT | NA | TRBV6-2/TRBV6-3 | NA | TRBJ1-5
CASSPMGTGELFF | TGTGCCAGCAGCCCCATGGGGACCGGGGAGCTGTTTTTT | NA | TRBV7-2 | NA | TRBJ2-2
CASSFTGGNTEAFF | TGTGCCAGCAGCTTCACAGGGGGCAACACTGAAGCTTTCTTT | TRBD1 | TRBV7-2 | NA | TRBJ1-1
CATSRERIGSPNEKLFF | TGTGCCACCAGCAGAGAACGTATAGGATCGCCAAATGAAAAACTGTTTTTT | NA | TRBV15 | NA | TRBJ1-4
CAIRPQPGLAGETIANTGELFF | TGTGCCATCAGGCCTCAACCGGGACTAGCGGGGGAAACGATAGCGAACACCGGGGAGCTGTTTTTT | TRBD2 | TRBV10-3 | once | TRBJ2-2
CASSPGLADYEQYF | TGTGCCAGCTCACCGGGACTAGCAGATTACGAGCAGTACTTC | TRBD2 | TRBV18 | few | TRBJ2-7
CASKGGLGYTF | TGTGCCAGCAAAGGGGGGCTCGGCTACACCTTC | NA | TRBV2 | NA | TRBJ1-2
CATSLDRVGGQPQHF | TGTGCCACCAGCCTTGACAGGGTAGGGGGTCAGCCCCAGCATTTT | TRBD1 | TRBV15 | NA | TRBJ1-5
CASSPNARGSAYEQYF | TGTGCCAGCAGCCCTAACGCCAGGGGGTCGGCCTACGAGCAGTACTTC | TRBD1 | TRBV27 | NA | TRBJ2-7
CAIRRDNINSPLHF | TGTGCCATCAGACGGGACAACATTAATTCACCCCTTCACTTT | NA | TRBV10-3 | NA | TRBJ1-6
CASSLGRLNTEAFF | TGTGCCAGCAGCTTGGGACGGTTGAACACTGAAGCTTTCTTT | NA | TRBV5-4 | few | TRBJ1-1
CASSPSAGGLYYNEQFF | TGTGCCAGCAGCCCGTCCGCGGGGGGATTGTATTACAATGAGCAGTTCTTC | TRBD2 | TRBV5-4 | NA | TRBJ2-1
CASSFTPSYEQYF | TGCGCCAGCAGCTTTACACCCTCCTACGAGCAGTACTTC | NA | TRBV5-1 | NA | TRBJ2-7
CASSHAGSNQPQHF | TGTGCCAGCAGCCACGCGGGTAGCAATCAGCCCCAGCATTTT | NA | TRBV3-1/TRBV3-2 | once | TRBJ1-5
CASSPAGQGARFQGYGYTF | TGTGCCAGCAGTCCCGCGGGACAGGGGGCGCGTTTTCAGGGCTATGGCTACACCTTC | TRBD1 | TRBV28 | NA | TRBJ1-2
CASSVQETQYF | TGCGCCAGCAGCGTCCAAGAGACCCAGTACTTC | NA | TRBV5-1 | NA | TRBJ2-5
CASLSANYGYTF | TGTGCCAGCCTGTCCGCTAACTATGGCTACACCTTC | NA | TRBV2 | NA | TRBJ1-2
CASSQADRSLYGYTF | TGCGCCAGCAGCCAGGCCGACAGGAGCCTCTATGGCTACACCTTC | NA | TRBV4-1 | NA | TRBJ1-2
CASSDSGYEQYF | TGTGCCAGCAGTGACAGCGGCTACGAGCAGTACTTC | NA | TRBV6-1 | NA | TRBJ2-7
CASGDQITDTQYF | TGCGCCAGTGGGGACCAGATCACAGATACGCAGTATTTT | NA | TRBV5-1 | NA | TRBJ2-3
CASSQDPTFGYTF | TGCGCCAGCAGCCAAGACCCGACATTCGGCTACACCTTC | NA | TRBV4-3 | NA | TRBJ1-2
CASSLLGPSSYEQYF | TGTGCCAGCAGCTTATTGGGACCCAGCTCCTACGAGCAGTACTTC | NA | TRBV7-9 | few | TRBJ2-7
CASSLADQETQYF | TGTGCCAGCAGCTTAGCCGACCAAGAGACCCAGTACTTC | NA | TRBV7-2 | NA | TRBJ2-5
CASSFDYQETQYF | TGTGCCAGCAGTTTTGACTACCAAGAGACCCAGTACTTC | NA | TRBV12-3/TRBV12-4 | NA | TRBJ2-5
CASSLASGGNTGELFF | TGTGCCAGCAGCTTAGCGTCGGGGGGGAACACCGGGGAGCTGTTTTTT | TRBD2 | TRBV7-9 | NA | TRBJ2-2
CASSYSGVFSGTGAQF | TGTGCCAGCAGTTACTCTGGGGTGTTTTCTGGGACAGGGGCCCAGTTT | TRBD1 | TRBV6-5 | NA | TRBJ1-1
CASSEFHPLNEKLFF | TGTGCCAGCAGTGAATTTCACCCCCTAAATGAAAAACTGTTTTTT | NA | TRBV6-1 | few | TRBJ1-4
CASSEELAGGPYEQYF | TGTGCCAGTAGTGAAGAACTAGCGGGAGGGCCCTACGAGCAGTACTTC | TRBD2 | TRBV19 | once | TRBJ2-7
CASSPQGAQVEYYGYTF | TGTGCCAGCAGCCCCCAGGGCGCGCAAGTAGAGTACTATGGCTACACCTTC | NA | TRBV14 | many | TRBJ1-2
CASSRTGGGYEQYF | TGTGCCAGCAGTCGAACAGGGGGGGGCTACGAGCAGTACTTC | NA | TRBV27 | NA | TRBJ2-7
CSVRGAGTFGYTF | TGCAGCGTACGAGGGGCCGGGACGTTTGGCTACACCTTC | NA | TRBV29-1 | NA | TRBJ1-2
CSVETGGGFDEQFF | TGCAGCGTTGAAACAGGGGGCGGGTTCGATGAGCAGTTCTTC | TRBD1 | TRBV29-1 | NA | TRBJ2-1
CASSILASGDNEQYF | TGTGCCAGTAGTATTCTGGCTAGCGGGGACAACGAGCAGTACTTC | TRBD2 | TRBV19 | NA | TRBJ2-7
CASSLGTSQYF | TGTGCCAGCAGCCTAGGGACTTCGCAGTACTTC | NA | TRBV7-2 | NA | TRBJ2-7
CASSPRGQGASLSGGSYEQYF | TGTGCCAGCAGCCCCCGAGGACAGGGGGCGTCCCTAAGCGGGGGGTCCTACGAGCAGTACTTC | TRBD1 | TRBV9 | NA | TRBJ2-7
CASSLEGPNTGELFF | TGTGCCAGCAGTCTGGAGGGTCCGAACACCGGGGAGCTGTTTTTT | NA | TRBV25-1 | NA | TRBJ2-2
CASSAYTGGSDQPQHF | TGTGCCAGCAGTGCCTATACAGGGGGATCAGATCAGCCCCAGCATTTT | TRBD1 | TRBV2 | once | TRBJ1-5
CARSLVRTVKDSGNEQYF | TGTGCCAGAAGCTTGGTCCGGACGGTTAAGGATTCGGGGAACGAGCAGTACTTC | NA | TRBV5-3 | NA | TRBJ2-7
CASSDRGSSYEQYF | TGTGCCAGCAGTGACAGGGGTAGTTCCTACGAGCAGTACTTC | NA | TRBV6-1 | NA | TRBJ2-7
CASSEDSSTDTQYF | TGTGCCAGCAGTGAGGACAGTTCCACAGATACGCAGTATTTT | NA | TRBV2 | NA | TRBJ2-3
CASSASYIAVGGYTF | TGTGCCAGCAGTGCGTCCTACATTGCGGTAGGGGGCTACACCTTC | NA | TRBV25-1 | few | TRBJ1-2
CAWSSGTQNEKLFF | TGTGCCTGGTCCTCTGGGACGCAGAATGAAAAACTGTTTTTT | NA | TRBV30 | NA | TRBJ1-4
CASSYLGSRYNEQFF | TGTGCCAGCAGTTACCTCGGGTCACGGTACAATGAGCAGTTCTTC | NA | TRBV6-5 | NA | TRBJ2-1
CASSFWLDSSGANVLTF | TGTGCCAGCAGCTTTTGGCTCGACAGCTCTGGGGCCAACGTCCTGACTTTC | NA | TRBV7-9 | NA | TRBJ2-6
CARICETQYF | TGTGCCAGAATTTGCGAGACCCAGTACTTC | NA | TRBV5-5 | NA | TRBJ2-5
CASSLDEDRSYNEQFF | TGCGCCAGCAGCTTGGATGAGGACAGGTCATACAATGAGCAGTTCTTC | TRBD1 | TRBV5-1 | NA | TRBJ2-1
CASSQELIQETQYF | TGCGCCAGCAGCCAAGAACTTATACAAGAGACCCAGTACTTC | NA | TRBV4-1 | NA | TRBJ2-5
CASSSYSGWTYEQYF | TGCGCCAGCAGCTCGTATAGCGGGTGGACCTACGAGCAGTACTTC | TRBD2 | TRBV5-1 | NA | TRBJ2-7